Below, 2 T cell receptor beta chains from the same sample are listed, as sequenced in a study of blood T cell repertoires in COVID-19. Profiling relied on immunoSEQ multiplex PCR, and the TCRdb table lists in-frame clones only, not all of them. The top ten clones hold 6.5% to 8% of a sample with some 68,000 clones, more than 85% of them seen once. The sequencing input was peripheral blood. Receptor source: a man in his forties with COVID-19, enrolled during active disease.

The rearrangement links TRBV9 to TRBJ2-2, with 8 bases lining up with TRBD2. From germline, CDR1 is SGDLS and CDR2 YYNGEE. The CDR3 length is 16 residues. With V trimmed by 5 bases and J by 1 base, 7 bases remained unmatched. DNA for the CDR3: TGTGCCAGCAGTCCCGGGCTAGCGGGGAACACCGGGGAGCTGTTTTTT. Its translation is CASSPGLAGNTGELFF.

This clone has a single count. CDR3 region: CASSIELAGGETDTQYF. The CDR3 nucleotides are TGTGCCAGTAGTATAGAACTAGCGGGGGGTGAGACAGATACGCAGTATTTT. The rearrangement joins TRBV19 to TRBJ2-3, with 12 bases lining up with TRBD2. V lost 0 bases and J lost 3; bases outside the gene matches: 4. Germline V gene sequence: CDR1 LNHDA, CDR2 SQIVND (reference sequence). This CDR3 contains 17 residues.